This T cell receptor (beta chain) was profiled in a study of shared clonotypes between healthy human individuals. Study-wide points: Non-shared clonotypes had lower generation probabilities than those shared by all four donors.

The CDR3 spans 13 residues. Germline CDR1 and CDR2: MGHRA and YSYEKL. The germline V and J ends were trimmed by 0 bases and 9 bases, with 9 bases remaining between them. Points on this clone: Antigen: not known.

The assay ran at deep level. The table came from immunoSEQ multiplex PCR; TCRdb's copy has only in-frame clones and leaves some out. The sample has nearly 750,000 clones; 72% are singletons. The clonotype comes from a woman in her twenties or thirties in good health. Input material: memory CD4+ T cells sorted from blood. Described subset: CD45RA-negative fraction. The chain is built from TRBV4-1 and TRBJ2-1; D remains unclear. CDR3 amino acids: CASSQEGQREQFF. CDR3 nucleotide sequence: TGCGCCAGCAGCCAAGAGGGCCAGCGTGAGCAGTTCTTC.